This T cell receptor beta chain was identified in a study of CD8 T cell repertoires and HIV-1 epitope variants. Looking at the study overall: Twenty-five autologous and known Gag and Nef epitope variant peptides each stimulated T cells separately. T cells were cultured for less than eleven days with cytokines added on days 3 and 7.

As concerns this clone: The antigen is unknown.

Sequencing of TCR beta CDR3 used immunoSEQ survey depth. Libraries were prepared by immunoSEQ multiplex PCR; TCRdb keeps only in-frame clonotypes and omits some of them. Of 5,000 to 6,500 clones in the sample, around 62% are singletons; the top ten hold around 46%. The clonotype originates from a male donor with HIV. The source material was cultured CD8+ T cells derived from PBMCs.

DNA for the CDR3: TGTGCCAGCAGTTCACAGGGTATCAGGCAGCCCCAGCATTTT. Protein sequence: CASSSQGIRQPQHF. This chain uses TRBV6-5 with TRBJ1-5, with D perhaps TRBD1 (6 bases). The germline CDR1 and CDR2 sequences are MNHEY and SVGAGI. V dropped 4 bases and J dropped 7 bases, with 14 bases sitting between them. The CDR3 covers 14 residues.